This TCR beta chain was found in a study of OX40 agonist ivuxolimab in advanced cancers. About the study: With ivuxolimab, an agonistic anti-OX40 (CD134) antibody, patients were treated. Each dose-escalation patient presented with hepatocellular carcinoma, melanoma, renal cell or head and neck cancer. Broader study findings: CD4+ and CD8+ blood T cells expanded clonally by week 6 at 0.1 to 3.0 mg/kg.

The length of the CDR3 is 13 residues. CDR1 is MNHEY and CDR2 is SVGAGI in the germline V gene. V was pared by 8 bases and J by 4 bases, with 8 bases of the junction left unmatched. Repertoires were generated with immunoSEQ multiplex PCR, while TCRdb's copy carries only in-frame clones and drops some. The data hold about 37,000 clones, with around 93% observed a single time. Of note for this clone: Its target is not known.

This sample comprised CD4+ or CD8+ T cells sorted from blood, obtained in a trial of the OX40 agonist ivuxolimab. The receptor was derived from an adult with an advanced solid tumor such as melanoma, head and neck, liver or kidney cancer. The chain links TRBV6-5 to TRBJ2-7; 7 nucleotides line up with TRBD2. CDR3 region: CASHPAGVYEQYF. CDR3 DNA sequence: TGTGCCAGCCATCCCGCGGGGGTTTACGAGCAGTACTTC.